What follows are 4 T cell receptor beta chains derived from one specimen sequenced in a study of OX40 agonist ivuxolimab in advanced cancers. The data were produced by immunoSEQ multiplex PCR, yet TCRdb's version contains in-frame clones alone and is incomplete. The sample has 70,000 or so clones, 91% seen once; the top ten hold roughly 14%. This sample comprised CD4+ or CD8+ T cells sorted from blood, obtained in a trial of the OX40 agonist ivuxolimab. The source of these receptors is an adult with an advanced solid tumor such as melanoma, head and neck, liver or kidney cancer.

V gene TRBV6-5 combines with J gene TRBJ2-2, with D perhaps being TRBD1 or TRBD2 (5 bases each). The germline V gene has CDR1 MNHEY and CDR2 SVGAGI. The CDR3 runs to 14 residues. Deletions cut 2 bases from V and 5 bases from J, with 9 bases between. For the CDR3, the DNA is TGTGCCAGCAGTTACGGGACGGAAACCGGGGAGCTGTTTTTT. This gives the protein CASSYGTETGELFF.

The genes are TRBV28 and TRBJ1-5; 7 bases align to TRBD1. CDR3 length equals 15 residues. Germline CDR1 MDHEN, CDR2 SYDVKM. V lost 3 bases to trimming and J lost 2 bases; unmatched junction nucleotides: 4. The DNA for the CDR3 is TGTGCCAGCAGTTTCCGACAGGGCGGCAATCAGCCCCAGCATTTT. Protein product: CASSFRQGGNQPQHF.

The rearrangement joins TRBV11-3 to TRBJ2-7; D not resolved. This CDR3 spans 12 amino acids. Trimming pared 5 bases from V and 7 bases from J, leaving 12 bases between. Germline assignment: CDR1 SGHNT and CDR2 YENEEA. The CDR3: CASSREGQEQYF. In nucleotides, the CDR3 is TGTGCCAGCAGCCGAGAAGGGCAAGAGCAGTACTTC.

A single count supports this clone. The rearrangement uses TRBV5-6 and TRBJ2-1, with 7 bases aligning to TRBD2. The CDR3 runs to 15 residues. CDR1 SGHDT and CDR2 YYEEEE come from the germline V gene. V gave up 1 base and J gave up 3 bases; unmatched junction bases: 4. The CDR3 DNA reads as TGTGCCAGCAGCTTGCTTAGCGGGCTCTACAATGAGCAGTTCTTC. Amino acids: CASSLLSGLYNEQFF. Together with reference TRBV5-6 and TRBJ2-1, the CDR3 gives the full variable domain: DAGVTQSPTHLIKTRGQQVTLRCSPKSGHDTVSWYQQALGQGPQFIFQYYEEEERQRGNFPDRFSGHQFPNYSSELNVNALLLGDSALYLCASSLLSGLYNEQFFGPGTRLTVL.